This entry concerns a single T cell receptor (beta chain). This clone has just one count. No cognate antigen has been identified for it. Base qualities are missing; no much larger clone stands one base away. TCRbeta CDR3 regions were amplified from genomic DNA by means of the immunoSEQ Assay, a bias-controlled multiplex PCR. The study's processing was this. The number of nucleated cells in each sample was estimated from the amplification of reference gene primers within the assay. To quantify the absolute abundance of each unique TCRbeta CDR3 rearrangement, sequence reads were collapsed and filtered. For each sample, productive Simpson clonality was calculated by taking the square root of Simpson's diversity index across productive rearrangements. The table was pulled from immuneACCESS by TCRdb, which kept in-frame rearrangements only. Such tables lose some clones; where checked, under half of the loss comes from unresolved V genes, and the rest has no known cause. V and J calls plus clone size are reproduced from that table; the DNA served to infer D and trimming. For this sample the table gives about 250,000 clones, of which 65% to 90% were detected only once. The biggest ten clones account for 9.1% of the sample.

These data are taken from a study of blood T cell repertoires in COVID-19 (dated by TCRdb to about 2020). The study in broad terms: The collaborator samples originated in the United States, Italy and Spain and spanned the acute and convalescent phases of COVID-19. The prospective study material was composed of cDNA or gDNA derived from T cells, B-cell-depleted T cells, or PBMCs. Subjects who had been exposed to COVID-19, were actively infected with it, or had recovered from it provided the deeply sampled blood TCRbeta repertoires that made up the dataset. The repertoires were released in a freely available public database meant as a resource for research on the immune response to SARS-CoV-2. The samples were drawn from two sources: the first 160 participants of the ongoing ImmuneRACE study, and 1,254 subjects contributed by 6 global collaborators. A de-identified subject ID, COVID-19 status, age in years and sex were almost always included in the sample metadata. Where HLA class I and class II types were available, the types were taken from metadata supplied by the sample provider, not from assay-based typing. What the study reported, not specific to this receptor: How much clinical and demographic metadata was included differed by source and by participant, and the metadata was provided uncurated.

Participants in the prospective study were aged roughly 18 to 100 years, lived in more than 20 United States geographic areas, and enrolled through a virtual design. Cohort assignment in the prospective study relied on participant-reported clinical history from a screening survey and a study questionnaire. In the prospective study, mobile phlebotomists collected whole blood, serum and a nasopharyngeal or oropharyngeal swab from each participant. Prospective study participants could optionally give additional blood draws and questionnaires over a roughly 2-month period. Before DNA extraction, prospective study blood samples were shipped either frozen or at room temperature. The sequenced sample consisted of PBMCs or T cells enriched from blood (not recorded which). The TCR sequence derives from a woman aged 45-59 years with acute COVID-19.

The CDR3 reads as follows: CASSSRDEQFF. The DNA sequence is TGTGCCAGCAGTTCCCGAGATGAGCAGTTCTTC. Recombination linked TRBV12-3 or TRBV12-4 to TRBJ2-1; the D gene is not confidently resolved. V and J are truncated by 4 bases and 8 bases respectively, leaving an intervening sequence of 6 bases. From the cysteine up to the phenylalanine, the CDR3 has a length of 11 residues. The DNA shown is the 33-base CDR3, in frame from base 1.